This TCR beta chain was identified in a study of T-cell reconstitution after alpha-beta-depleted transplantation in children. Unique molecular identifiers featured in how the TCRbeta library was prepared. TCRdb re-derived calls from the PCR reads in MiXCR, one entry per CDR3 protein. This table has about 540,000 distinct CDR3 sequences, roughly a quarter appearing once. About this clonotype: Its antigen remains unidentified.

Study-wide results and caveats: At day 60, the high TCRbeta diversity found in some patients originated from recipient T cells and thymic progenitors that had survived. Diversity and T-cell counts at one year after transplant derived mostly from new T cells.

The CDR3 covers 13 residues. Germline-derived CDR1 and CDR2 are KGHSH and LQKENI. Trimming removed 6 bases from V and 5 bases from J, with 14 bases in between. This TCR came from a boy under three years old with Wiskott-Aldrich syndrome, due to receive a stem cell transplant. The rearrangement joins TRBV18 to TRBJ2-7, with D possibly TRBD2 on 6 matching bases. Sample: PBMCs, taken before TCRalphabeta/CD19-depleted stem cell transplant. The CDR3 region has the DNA TGTGCCAGCTCCGATCCCCCGGGGGACGAGCAGTACTTC. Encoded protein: CASSDPPGDEQYF.